This TCR beta chain was sequenced during a study of Ad26.COV2.S vaccination and SARS-CoV-2 variants. Study-level background: Recipients of Ad26.COV2.S got it intramuscularly, once or twice 56 days apart.

As for treatment: roughly 20 received Ad26.COV2.S at low or high dose, single or two shots; 5 received placebo; per-sample allocation not given. Following the first vaccine or placebo injection, samples were taken on day 63. Using immunoSEQ multiplex PCR, the repertoire was profiled, and TCRdb retains in-frame clones only, with some absent. This sample yields some 460,000 clones, of which roughly nine tenths are seen a single time; under 2% belongs to the top ten. This CDR3 region has 15 residues. Trimming removed 0 bases at V and 4 bases at J, with 11 bases between. Germline V gene lookup returns CDR1 SGHRS and CDR2 YFSETQ.

This TCR was sampled from a person aged 18-65 years who received the Ad26.COV2.S COVID-19 vaccine or a placebo. The rearrangement uses TRBV5-1 and TRBJ2-1; D uncertain. This specimen consisted of peripheral blood, obtained in a trial of Ad26.COV2.S vaccine versus placebo. The CDR3 region is CASSLAVSEYNEQFF. The CDR3 DNA reads TGCGCCAGCAGCTTGGCCGTCAGCGAATACAATGAGCAGTTCTTC.